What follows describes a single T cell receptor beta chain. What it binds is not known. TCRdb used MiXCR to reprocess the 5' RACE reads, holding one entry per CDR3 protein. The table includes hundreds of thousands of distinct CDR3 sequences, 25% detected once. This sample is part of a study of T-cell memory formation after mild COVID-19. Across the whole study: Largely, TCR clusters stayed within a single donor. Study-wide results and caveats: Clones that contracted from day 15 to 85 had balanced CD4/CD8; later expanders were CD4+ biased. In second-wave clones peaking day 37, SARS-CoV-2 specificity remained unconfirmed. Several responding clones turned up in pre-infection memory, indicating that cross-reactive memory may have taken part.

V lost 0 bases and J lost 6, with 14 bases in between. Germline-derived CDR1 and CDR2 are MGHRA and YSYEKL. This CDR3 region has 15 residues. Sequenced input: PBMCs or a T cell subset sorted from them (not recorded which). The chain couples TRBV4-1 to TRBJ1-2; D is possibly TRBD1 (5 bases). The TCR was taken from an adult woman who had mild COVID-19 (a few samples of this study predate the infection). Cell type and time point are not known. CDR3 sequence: CASSQDRAGGDGYTF. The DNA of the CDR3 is TGCGCCAGCAGCCAAGATCGGGCGGGGGGAGATGGCTACACCTTC.